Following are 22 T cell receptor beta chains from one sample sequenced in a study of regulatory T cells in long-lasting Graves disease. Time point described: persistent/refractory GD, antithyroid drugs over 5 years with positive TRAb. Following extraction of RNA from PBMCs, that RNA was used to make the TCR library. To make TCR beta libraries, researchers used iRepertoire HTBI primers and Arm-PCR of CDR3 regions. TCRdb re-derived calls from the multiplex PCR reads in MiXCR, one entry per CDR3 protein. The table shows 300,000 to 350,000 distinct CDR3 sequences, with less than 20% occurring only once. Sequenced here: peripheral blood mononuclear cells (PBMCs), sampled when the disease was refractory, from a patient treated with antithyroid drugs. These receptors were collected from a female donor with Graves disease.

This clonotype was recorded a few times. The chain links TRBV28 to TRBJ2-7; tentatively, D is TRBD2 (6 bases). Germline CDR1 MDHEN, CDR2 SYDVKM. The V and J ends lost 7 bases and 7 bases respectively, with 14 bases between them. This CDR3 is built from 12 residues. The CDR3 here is CASTPGRPEQYF. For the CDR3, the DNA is TGTGCCAGCACGCCAGGGAGGCCTGAGCAGTACTTC.

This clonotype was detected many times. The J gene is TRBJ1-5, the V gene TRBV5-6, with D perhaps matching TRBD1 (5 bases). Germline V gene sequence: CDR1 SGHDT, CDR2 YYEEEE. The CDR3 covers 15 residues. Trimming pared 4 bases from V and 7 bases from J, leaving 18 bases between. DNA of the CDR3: TGTGCCAGCAGCATGGGAGGGGTAGGATGGCAGCCCCAGCATTTT. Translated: CASSMGGVGWQPQHF.

The CDR3 DNA reads TGTGCCATCACCTGGGGAGGAACCGGGGAGCTGTTTTTT. Translating it yields CAITWGGTGELFF. V and J are TRBV10-3 and TRBJ2-2; the D gene is possibly TRBD2 (6 bases). The CDR3 has 13 residues. CDR1 is ENHRY and CDR2 is SYGVKD in the germline V gene. The V end was cut by 7 bases, the J end by 5 bases, with 11 bases between.

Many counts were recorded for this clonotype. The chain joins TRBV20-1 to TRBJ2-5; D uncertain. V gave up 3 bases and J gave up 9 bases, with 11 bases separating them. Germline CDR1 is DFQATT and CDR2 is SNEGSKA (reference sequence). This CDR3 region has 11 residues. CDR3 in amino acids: CSASRETAQYF. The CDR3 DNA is TGCAGTGCTAGTAGGGAAACGGCCCAGTACTTC.

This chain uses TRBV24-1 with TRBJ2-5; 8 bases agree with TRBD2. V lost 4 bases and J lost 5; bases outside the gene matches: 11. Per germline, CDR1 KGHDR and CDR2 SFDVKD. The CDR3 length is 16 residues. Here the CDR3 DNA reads TGTGCCACCAGTGACCATGTAGCGGGATGGAAGGAGACCCAGTACTTC. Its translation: CATSDHVAGWKETQYF.

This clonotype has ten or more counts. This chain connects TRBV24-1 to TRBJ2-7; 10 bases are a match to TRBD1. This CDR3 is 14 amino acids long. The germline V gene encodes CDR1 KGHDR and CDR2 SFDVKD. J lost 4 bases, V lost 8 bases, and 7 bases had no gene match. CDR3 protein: CATTDRGLGYEQYF. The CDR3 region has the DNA TGTGCCACCACAGACAGGGGGCTTGGGTACGAGCAGTACTTC.

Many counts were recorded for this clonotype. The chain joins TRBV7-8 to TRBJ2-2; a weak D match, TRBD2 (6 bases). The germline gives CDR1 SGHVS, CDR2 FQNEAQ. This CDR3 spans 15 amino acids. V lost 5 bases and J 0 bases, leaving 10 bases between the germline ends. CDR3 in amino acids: CASSQLASNTGELFF. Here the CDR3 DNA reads TGTGCCAGCAGCCAGCTAGCGTCGAACACCGGGGAGCTGTTTTTT.

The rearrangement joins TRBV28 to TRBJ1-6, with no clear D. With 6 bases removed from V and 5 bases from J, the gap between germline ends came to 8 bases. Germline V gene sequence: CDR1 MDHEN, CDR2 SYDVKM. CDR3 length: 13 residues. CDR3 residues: CASRQVHNSPLHF. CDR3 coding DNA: TGTGCCAGCAGGCAGGTACATAATTCACCCCTCCACTTT.

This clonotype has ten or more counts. CDR3 DNA: TGTGCCAGCAGTACGAGACAGGGGGCGTCCACCCCCTATGGCTACACCTTC. It translates to CASSTRQGASTPYGYTF. This rearrangement joins TRBV2 to TRBJ1-2; 10 bases line up with TRBD1. V trimming: 5 bases; J trimming: 4 bases; junction bases outside the gene matches: 13. The CDR3 extends over 17 amino acids. Germline V lookup: CDR1 SNHLY, CDR2 FYNNEI.

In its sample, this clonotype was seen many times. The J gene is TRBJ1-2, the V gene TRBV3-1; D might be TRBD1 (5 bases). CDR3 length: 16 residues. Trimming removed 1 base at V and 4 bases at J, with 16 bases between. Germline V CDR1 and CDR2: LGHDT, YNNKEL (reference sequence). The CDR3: CASSQVAVRQGYGYTF. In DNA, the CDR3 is TGTGCCAGCAGCCAAGTCGCCGTAAGGCAGGGCTATGGCTACACCTTC.

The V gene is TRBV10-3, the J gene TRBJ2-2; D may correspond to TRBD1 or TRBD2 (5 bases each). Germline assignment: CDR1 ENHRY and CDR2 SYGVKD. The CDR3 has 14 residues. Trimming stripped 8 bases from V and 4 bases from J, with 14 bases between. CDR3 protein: CAIRRGVSTGELFF. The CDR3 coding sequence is TGTGCCATCCGTAGGGGAGTGAGCACCGGGGAGCTGTTTTTT.

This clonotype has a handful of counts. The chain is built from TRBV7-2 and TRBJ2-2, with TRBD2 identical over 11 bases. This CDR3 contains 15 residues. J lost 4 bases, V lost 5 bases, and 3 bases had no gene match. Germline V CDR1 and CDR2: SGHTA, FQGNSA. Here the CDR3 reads CASSLTSGGTGELFF. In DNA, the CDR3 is TGTGCCAGCAGCCTAACTAGCGGGGGCACCGGGGAGCTGTTTTTT.

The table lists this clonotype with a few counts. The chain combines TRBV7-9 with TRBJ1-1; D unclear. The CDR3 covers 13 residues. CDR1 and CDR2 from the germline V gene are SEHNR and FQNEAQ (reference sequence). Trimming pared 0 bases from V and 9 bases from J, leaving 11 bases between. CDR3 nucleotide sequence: TGTGCCAGCAGCTTAGCCCCCCGAAAGAAAGCTTTCTTT. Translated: CASSLAPRKKAFF.

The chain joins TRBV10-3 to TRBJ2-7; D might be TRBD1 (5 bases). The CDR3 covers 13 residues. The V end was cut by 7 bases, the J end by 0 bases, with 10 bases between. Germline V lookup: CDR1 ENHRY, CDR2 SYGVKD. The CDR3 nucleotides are TGTGCCATCAAAAGCAGGGACTCCTACGAGCAGTACTTC. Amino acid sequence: CAIKSRDSYEQYF.

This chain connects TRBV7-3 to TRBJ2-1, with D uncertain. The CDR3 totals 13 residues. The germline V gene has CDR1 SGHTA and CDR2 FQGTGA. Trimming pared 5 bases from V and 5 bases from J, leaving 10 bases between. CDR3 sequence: CASSIGSNNEQFF. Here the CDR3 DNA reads TGTGCCAGCAGCATTGGGTCAAACAATGAGCAGTTCTTC.

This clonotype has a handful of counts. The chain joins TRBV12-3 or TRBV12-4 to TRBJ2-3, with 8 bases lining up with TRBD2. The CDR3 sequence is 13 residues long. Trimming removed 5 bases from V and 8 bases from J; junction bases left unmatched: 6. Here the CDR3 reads CASSPSGLRTQYF. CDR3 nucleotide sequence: TGTGCCAGCAGTCCTAGCGGGTTGCGTACGCAGTATTTT.

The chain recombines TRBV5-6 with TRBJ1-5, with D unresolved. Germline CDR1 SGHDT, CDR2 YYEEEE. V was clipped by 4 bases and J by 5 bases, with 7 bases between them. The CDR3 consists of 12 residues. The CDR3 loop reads CASSQSDQPQHF. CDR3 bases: TGTGCCAGCAGCCAGAGTGATCAGCCCCAGCATTTT. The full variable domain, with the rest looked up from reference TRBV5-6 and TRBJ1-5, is DAGVTQSPTHLIKTRGQQVTLRCSPKSGHDTVSWYQQALGQGPQFIFQYYEEEERQRGNFPDRFSGHQFPNYSSELNVNALLLGDSALYLCASSQSDQPQHFGDGTRLSIL.

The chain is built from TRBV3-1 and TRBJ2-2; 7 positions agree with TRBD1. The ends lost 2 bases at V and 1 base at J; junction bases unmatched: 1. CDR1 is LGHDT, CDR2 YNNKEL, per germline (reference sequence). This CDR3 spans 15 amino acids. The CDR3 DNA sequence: TGTGCCAGCAGCCAAAGGACAGGGAACACCGGGGAGCTGTTTTTT. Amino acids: CASSQRTGNTGELFF.

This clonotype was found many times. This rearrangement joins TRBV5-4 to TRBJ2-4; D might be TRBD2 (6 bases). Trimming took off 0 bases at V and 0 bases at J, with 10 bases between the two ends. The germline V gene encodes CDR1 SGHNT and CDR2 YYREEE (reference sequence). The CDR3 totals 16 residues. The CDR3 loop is CASSLGVGGAKNIQYF. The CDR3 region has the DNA TGTGCCAGCAGCTTGGGTGTGGGGGGAGCCAAAAACATTCAGTACTTC.

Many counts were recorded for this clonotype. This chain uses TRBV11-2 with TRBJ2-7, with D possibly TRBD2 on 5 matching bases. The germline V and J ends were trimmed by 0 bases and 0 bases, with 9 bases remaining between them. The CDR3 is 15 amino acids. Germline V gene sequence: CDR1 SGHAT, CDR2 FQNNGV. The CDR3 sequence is CASSLDVGSSYEQYF. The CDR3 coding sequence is TGTGCCAGCAGCTTAGATGTTGGGAGCTCCTACGAGCAGTACTTC.

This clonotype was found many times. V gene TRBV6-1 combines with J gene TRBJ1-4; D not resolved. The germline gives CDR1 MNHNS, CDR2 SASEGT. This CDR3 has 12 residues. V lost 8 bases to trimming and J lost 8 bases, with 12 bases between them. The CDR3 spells CASFPTLEKLFF. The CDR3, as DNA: TGTGCCAGCTTCCCCACACTGGAAAAACTGTTTTTT.

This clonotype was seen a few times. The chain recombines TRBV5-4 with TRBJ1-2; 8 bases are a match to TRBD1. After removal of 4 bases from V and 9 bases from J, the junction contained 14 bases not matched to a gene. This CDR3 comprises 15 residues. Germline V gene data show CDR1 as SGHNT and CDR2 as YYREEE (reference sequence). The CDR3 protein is CASSLKRPGQESYTF. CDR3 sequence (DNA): TGTGCCAGCAGCCTGAAAAGGCCGGGACAGGAGAGCTACACCTTC.